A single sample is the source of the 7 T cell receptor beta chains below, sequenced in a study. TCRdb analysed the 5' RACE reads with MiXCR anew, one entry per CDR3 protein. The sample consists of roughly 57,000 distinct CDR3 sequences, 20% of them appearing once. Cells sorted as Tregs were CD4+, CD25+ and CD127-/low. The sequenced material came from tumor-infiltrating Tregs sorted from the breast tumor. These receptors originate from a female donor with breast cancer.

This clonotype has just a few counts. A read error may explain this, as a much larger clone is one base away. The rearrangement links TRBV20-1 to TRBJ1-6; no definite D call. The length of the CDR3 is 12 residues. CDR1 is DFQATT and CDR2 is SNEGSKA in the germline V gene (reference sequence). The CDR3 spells CGARLDASPLHF. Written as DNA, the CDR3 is TGCGGTGCCAGACTTGATGCTTCACCCCTCCACTTT.

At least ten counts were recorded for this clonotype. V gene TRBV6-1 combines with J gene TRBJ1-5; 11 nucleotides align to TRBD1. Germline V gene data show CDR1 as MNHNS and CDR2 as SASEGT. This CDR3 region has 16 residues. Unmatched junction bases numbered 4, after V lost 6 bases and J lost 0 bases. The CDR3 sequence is CASRGQGAFSNQPQHF. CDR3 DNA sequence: TGTGCCAGCAGAGGACAGGGGGCGTTTAGCAATCAGCCCCAGCATTTT.

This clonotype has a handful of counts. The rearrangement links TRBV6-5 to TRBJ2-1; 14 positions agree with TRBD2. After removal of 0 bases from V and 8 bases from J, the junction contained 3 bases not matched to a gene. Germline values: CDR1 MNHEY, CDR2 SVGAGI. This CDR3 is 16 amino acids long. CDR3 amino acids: CASSYSGTSGSYEQFF. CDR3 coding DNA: TGTGCCAGCAGTTACTCGGGGACTAGCGGGAGTTATGAGCAGTTCTTC.

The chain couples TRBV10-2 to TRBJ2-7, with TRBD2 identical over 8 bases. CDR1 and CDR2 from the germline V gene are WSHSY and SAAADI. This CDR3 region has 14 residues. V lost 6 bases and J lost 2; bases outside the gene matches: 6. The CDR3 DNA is TGCGCCAGCAGAAGCGGGAGTACGACCTACGAGCAGTACTTC. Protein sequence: CASRSGSTTYEQYF.

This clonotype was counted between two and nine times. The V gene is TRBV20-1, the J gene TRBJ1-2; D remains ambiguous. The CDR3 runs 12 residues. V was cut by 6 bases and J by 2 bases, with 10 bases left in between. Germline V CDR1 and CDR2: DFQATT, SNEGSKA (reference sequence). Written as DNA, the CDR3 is TGCAGTGCAGAGCGGGAGAACTATGGCTACACCTTC. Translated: CSAERENYGYTF.

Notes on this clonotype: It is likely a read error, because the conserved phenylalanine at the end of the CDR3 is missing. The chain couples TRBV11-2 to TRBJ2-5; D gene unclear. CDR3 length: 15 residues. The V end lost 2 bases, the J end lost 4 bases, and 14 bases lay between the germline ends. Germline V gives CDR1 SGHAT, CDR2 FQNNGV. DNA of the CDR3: TGTGCCAGCAGCTTAATGGCTATCCTGGGAGAGACCCAGTACTCC. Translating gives CASSLMAILGETQYS.

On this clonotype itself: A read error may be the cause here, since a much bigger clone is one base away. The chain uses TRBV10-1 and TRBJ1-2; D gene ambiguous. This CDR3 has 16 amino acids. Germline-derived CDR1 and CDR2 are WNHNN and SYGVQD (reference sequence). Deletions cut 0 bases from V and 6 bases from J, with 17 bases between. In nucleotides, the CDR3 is TGCGCCAGCAGTGAGTCGGGTAAAAAGTCCTTTAATGGCTACACCTTC. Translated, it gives CASSESGKKSFNGYTF.